This T cell receptor beta chain was documented in a study of breast tumors, draining lymph nodes, adjacent tissues. Note on this clonotype: The antigen is undetermined. One base away lies a much larger clone, so this may be a sequencing read error.

Axillary draining lymph nodes of breast cancer patients supplied the node samples. General study findings and limits: Tumor and nontumor repertoires were significantly more similar in luminal-like than in basal-like breast cancer. Most tumor T cells seemingly derive from lymph node, then expand in tumor. Tumor TCR diversity was below lymph nodes but above nontumor tissue.

TCRdb recomputed calls from the multiplex PCR reads with MiXCR, one row per CDR3 protein. The sample shows some 120,000 distinct CDR3 sequences, just under 20% of them seen only once. The sample taken for sequencing was axillary lymph node tissue. This receptor was obtained from a female donor with breast cancer. Some clones in this sample may be carry-over from other donors' samples.

CDR3 sequence: CASSPHGDGGIGELFF. CDR3 coding DNA: TGCGCCAGCAGCCCACATGGGGATGGGGGTATCGGGGAGCTGTTTTTT. The chain combines TRBV5-1 with TRBJ2-2; D tentatively fits TRBD1 or TRBD2 (5 bases each). Between the trimmed V and J ends, which lost 4 bases and 7 bases, there was a span of 20 bases. The germline gives CDR1 SGHRS, CDR2 YFSETQ. The CDR3 is 16 amino acids.